This T cell receptor (beta chain) was retrieved from a study of monozygotic twins with inflammatory bowel disease (dated by TCRdb to the late 2010s). Background on the whole study: A total of roughly 28 monozygotic twin pairs were included in the full study, comprising nine German pairs (four IBD-concordant, five IBD-discordant) and 19 IBD-discordant Danish pairs. Each individual had, on average, about 151 000 unique TCRalpha sequences and 181 000 unique TCRbeta sequences available for analysis. The search for disease-associated traits relied mainly on comparing, within discordant pairs, IBD patients with their genetically identical healthy co-twins. The study at large found these results: No single strong signal or clonotype linked to IBD turned up in the results, so the idea that one exists was not supported. Different T cell subtypes could not be distinguished in the analysis. IBD patients had lower TCRbeta repertoire diversity, measured by the inverse Simpson index, than their healthy co-twins. Concordant and discordant twins showed no difference in repertoire similarity, possibly because of limited statistical power. Fewer clonotypes were shared with other individuals by IBD patients than by healthy twins, most markedly in patients showing signs of disease activity. Because patients were on differing immunosuppressive treatments, the repertoires may have picked up extra background noise and inter-individual variability.

Library method: 5' RACE. The input for every TCR library was approximately 3,500 ng of total RNA. For each sample, cDNA synthesis was carried out in eight separate reactions using SMARTScribe reverse transcriptase. During cDNA synthesis, template switching introduced unique molecular identifiers that contained a 6-nucleotide sample barcode. TCRalpha and TCRbeta cDNA was amplified in two nested PCRs of about 17 and 10 cycles, and bead purification was carried out after each PCR. Before amplification, the cDNA was treated with uracil DNA-glycosylase and purified using the QIAquick PCR purification kit. The second PCR added Illumina TruSeq-compatible adapters along with sample-specific barcodes. TapeStation and Qubit were used to check library quality and concentration, and approximately 5.5 ng of each library went into the pool. Sequencing of pooled libraries was carried out on an Illumina HiSeq2500 single-index Rapid Run using 2 x 100 bp reads and custom sequencing primers. The paper's processing steps were these. MiGEC version 1.2.6 was used for UMI-based consensus assembly to correct PCR and sequencing errors. MiXCR version 2.1.1 was used for V(D)J alignment, clonotype assembly and CDR3 extraction. Normalisation of gene usage, clonotype sharing and MAIT/NKT TCR abundance was achieved by analysing the top 1000, 10 000 and 20 000 clonotypes per sample. After downsampling to 27 000 UMIs, diversity was calculated as the inverse Simpson index using the vegan R package. Paired Mann-Whitney U tests were applied to discordant twin pairs, and Benjamini-Hochberg correction was used for multiple testing. Reads reprocessed by TCRdb are summarized as one entry per CDR3 protein sequence, and DNA is absent. The V and J calls shown here were made by TCRdb, not taken from the authors' results. The sample has some 150,000 distinct CDR3 sequences on record. The ten largest make up approximately 2.4% of the sample.

From each donor, an approximately 2.3 ml peripheral blood sample was drawn into PAXgene tubes and stored at -80 degrees C. Without any T cell sorting, total RNA was extracted from whole blood using the PAXgene blood miRNA kit on an automated QIAcube. Peripheral blood from monozygotic twin pairs, either concordant or discordant for inflammatory bowel disease, underwent deep TCRalpha and TCRbeta repertoire profiling that used unique molecular barcoding. Smoking habits were recorded for all twin pairs, and individuals were classified as current, former or never smokers. Points on this clonotype: The antigen it binds to is not known.

The sample taken for sequencing was blood. The receptor's source is a human donor with ulcerative colitis or Crohn's disease, or a healthy co-twin of an affected twin (not recorded which).

For the CDR3, the sequence is CASSFQPGHSNQPQHF. The chain was built from TRBV5-5 and TRBJ1-5. The CDR3, from cysteine to phenylalanine, totals 16 residues. DNA for this receptor is not on file. CDR1 and CDR2 (SGHKS, YYEKEE) derive from the germline V gene (reference sequence).